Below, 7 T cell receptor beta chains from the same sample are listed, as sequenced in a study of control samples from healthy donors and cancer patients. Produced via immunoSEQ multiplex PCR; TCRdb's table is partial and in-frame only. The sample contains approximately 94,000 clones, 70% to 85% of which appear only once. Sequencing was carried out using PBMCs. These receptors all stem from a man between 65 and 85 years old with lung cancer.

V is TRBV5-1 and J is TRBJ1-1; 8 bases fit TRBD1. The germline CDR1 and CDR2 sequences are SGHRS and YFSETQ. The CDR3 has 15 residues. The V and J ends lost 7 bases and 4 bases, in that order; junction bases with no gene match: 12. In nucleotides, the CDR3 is TGCGCCAGCTGCACGTCTTTAGGACAGGGCACTGAAGCTTTCTTT. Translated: CASCTSLGQGTEAFF.

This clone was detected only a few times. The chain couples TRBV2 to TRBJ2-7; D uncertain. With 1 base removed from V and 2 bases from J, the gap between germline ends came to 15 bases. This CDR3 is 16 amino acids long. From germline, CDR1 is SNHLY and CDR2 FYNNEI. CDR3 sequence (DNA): TGTGCCAGCAGTGAAGGTCCCGCCAGGTTCGCCTACGAGCAGTACTTC. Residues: CASSEGPARFAYEQYF. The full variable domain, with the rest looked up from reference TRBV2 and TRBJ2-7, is EPEVTQTPSHQVTQMGQEVILRCVPISNHLYFYWYRQILGQKVEFLVSFYNNEISEKSEIFDDQFSVERPDGSNFTLKIRSTKLEDSAMYFCASSEGPARFAYEQYFGPGTRLTVT.

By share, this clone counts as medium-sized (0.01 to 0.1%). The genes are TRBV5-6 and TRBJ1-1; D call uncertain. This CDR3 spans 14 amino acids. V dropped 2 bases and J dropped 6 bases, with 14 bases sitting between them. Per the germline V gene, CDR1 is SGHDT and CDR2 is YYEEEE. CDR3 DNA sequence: TGTGCCAGCAGCTTAAGTGAGCTGAGGCCTGAAGCTTTCTTT. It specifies CASSLSELRPEAFF. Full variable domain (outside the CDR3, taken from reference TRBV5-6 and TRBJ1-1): DAGVTQSPTHLIKTRGQQVTLRCSPKSGHDTVSWYQQALGQGPQFIFQYYEEEERQRGNFPDRFSGHQFPNYSSELNVNALLLGDSALYLCASSLSELRPEAFFGQGTRLTVV.

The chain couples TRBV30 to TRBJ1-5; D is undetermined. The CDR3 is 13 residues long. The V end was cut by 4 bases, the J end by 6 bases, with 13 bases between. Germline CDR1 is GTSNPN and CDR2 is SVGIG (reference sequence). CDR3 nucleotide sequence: TGTGCCTGGACAGGTTCGTGGGGTCAGCCCCAGCATTTT. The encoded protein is CAWTGSWGQPQHF.

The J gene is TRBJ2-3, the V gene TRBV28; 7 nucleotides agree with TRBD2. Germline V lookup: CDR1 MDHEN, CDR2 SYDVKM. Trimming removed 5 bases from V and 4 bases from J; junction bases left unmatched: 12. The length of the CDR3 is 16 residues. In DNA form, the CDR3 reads TGTGCCAGCAGTCCGACCTCAGCGGGGCGGGCAGATACGCAGTATTTT. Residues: CASSPTSAGRADTQYF. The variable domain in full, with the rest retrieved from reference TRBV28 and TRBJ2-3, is DVKVTQSSRYLVKRTGEKVFLECVQDMDHENMFWYRQDPGLGLRLIYFSYDVKMKEKGDIPEGYSVSREKKERFSLILESASTNQTSMYLCASSPTSAGRADTQYFGPGTRLTVL.

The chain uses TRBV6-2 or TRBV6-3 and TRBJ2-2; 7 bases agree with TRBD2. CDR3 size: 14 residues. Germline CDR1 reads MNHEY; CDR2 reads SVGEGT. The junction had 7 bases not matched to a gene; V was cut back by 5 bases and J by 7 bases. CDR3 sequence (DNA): TGTGCCAGCAGTCCACACGGGGGGATCGGGGAGCTGTTTTTT. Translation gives CASSPHGGIGELFF.

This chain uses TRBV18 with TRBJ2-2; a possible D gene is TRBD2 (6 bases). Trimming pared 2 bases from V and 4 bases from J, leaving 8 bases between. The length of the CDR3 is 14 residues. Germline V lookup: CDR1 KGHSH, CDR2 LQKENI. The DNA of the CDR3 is TGTGCCAGCTCACCATTGGGAGGCACCGGGGAGCTGTTTTTT. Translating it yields CASSPLGGTGELFF. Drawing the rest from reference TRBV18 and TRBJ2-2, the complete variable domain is NAGVMQNPRHLVRRRGQEARLRCSPMKGHSHVYWYRQLPEEGLKFMVYLQKENIIDESGMPKERFSAEFPKEGPSILRIQQVVRGDSAAYFCASSPLGGTGELFFGEGSRLTVL.